Shown below are 18 T cell receptor beta chains from a single sample sequenced in a study of molecular identifiers for immune sequencing clone quantification. TCRdb redid the calling of the PCR reads with MiXCR, one entry per CDR3 protein. The sample shows 70,000 to 90,000 distinct CDR3 sequences, over 20% of them seen only once. The sample consisted of naive CD8+ T cells from blood, with Jurkat cell RNA spiked in. The subset here: FACS-sorted CD8+CD4-CCR7+CD45RA+ naive T cells. Receptors were obtained from a human donor in good health. Some libraries in this study had Jurkat cell RNA spiked in.

A few counts support this clonotype. This chain connects TRBV11-2 to TRBJ2-1, with D possibly called TRBD1 or TRBD2 (5 bases each). This CDR3 is built from 16 residues. CDR1 and CDR2 (germline): SGHAT, FQNNGV. V shed 2 bases and J shed 7 bases, with 18 bases lying between them. This chain's CDR3 is CASSLPGAGIGNEQFF. The CDR3 DNA follows: TGTGCCAGCAGCTTACCCGGGGCAGGGATCGGGAATGAGCAGTTCTTC.

This clonotype has at least ten counts. The V gene is TRBV6-6, the J gene TRBJ2-5; no clear D gene. Germline CDR1 MNHNY, CDR2 SVGAGI (reference sequence). CDR3 length: 12 amino acids. V shed 9 bases and J shed 5 bases, with 13 bases lying between them. In DNA form, the CDR3 reads TGTGCCAGTTACCCGGTTTTCGAGACCCAGTACTTC. It specifies CASYPVFETQYF.

This clonotype was counted many times. The chain combines TRBV27 with TRBJ2-3; 9 bases are shared with TRBD2. Germline assignment: CDR1 MNHEY and CDR2 SMNVEV (reference sequence). The CDR3 has 17 amino acids. V dropped 5 bases and J dropped 0; count of bases not matched to a gene: 9. DNA for the CDR3: TGTGCCAGCAGTACGAACAGCGGGGGGTCTAGCACAGATACGCAGTATTTT. Translated, it gives CASSTNSGGSSTDTQYF.

At least ten counts were recorded for this clonotype. J is TRBJ1-1 and V is TRBV9; unclear D gene. Germline CDR1 is SGDLS and CDR2 is YYNGEE. V gave up 0 bases and J gave up 3 bases, with 9 bases separating them. CDR3 length: 14 amino acids. The CDR3 DNA reads as TGTGCCAGCAGCGTAGGGGGAGGTGACACTGAAGCTTTCTTT. Its protein is CASSVGGGDTEAFF.

About this clonotype itself: A much larger clonotype is one base distant, so this may be a read error. This chain links TRBV6-5 with TRBJ1-2, with D maybe TRBD1 (6 bases). The germline V gene has CDR1 MNHEY and CDR2 SVGAGI. The CDR3 is 14 residues long. CDR3 region: CACSPQGALYGYTF. CDR3 nucleotides: TGTGCCTGCAGTCCACAGGGTGCCCTCTATGGCTACACCTTC.

This clonotype was observed a handful of times. The DNA of the CDR3 is TGTGCCAGCAGTCCATTTAGCGGGGGCCCCTACAATGAGCAGTTCTTC. It encodes CASSPFSGGPYNEQFF. V gene TRBV6-5 combines with J gene TRBJ2-1; 9 bases agree with TRBD2. This CDR3 region has 16 residues. V shed 5 bases and J 2 bases; nucleotides not matched to a gene: 7. CDR1 MNHEY and CDR2 SVGAGI come from the germline V gene.

V gene TRBV6-2 or TRBV6-3 combines with J gene TRBJ2-7; 11 bases align to TRBD1. Germline V gene data show CDR1 as MNHEY and CDR2 as SVGEGT. This CDR3 has 18 amino acids. V lost 2 bases and J lost 2; bases outside the gene matches: 11. The CDR3 DNA reads as TGTGCCAGCAGTTACCCCGTTGGACAGGGGGCGAAACCCTACGAGCAGTACTTC. Amino acid sequence: CASSYPVGQGAKPYEQYF.

This clonotype has a handful of counts. The chain links TRBV12-3 or TRBV12-4 to TRBJ1-1; D is undetermined. The CDR3 consists of 13 residues. The V end was cut by 8 bases, the J end by 2 bases, with 12 bases between. The CDR3 nucleotides are TGTGCCAGCTGCTTGAAGACCAACACTGAAGCTTTCTTT. It specifies CASCLKTNTEAFF.

Details on this clonotype: Sequence at one end of the junction differs from germline and may be a read error. This chain connects TRBV7-9 to TRBJ1-1, with D perhaps TRBD1 (5 bases). CDR1 is SEHNR and CDR2 is FQNEAQ in the germline V gene (reference sequence). There are 13 residues in the CDR3. The CDR3 DNA sequence: TGCGCCAGCAGCCCCCGGGGCAGGGACGAAGCTTTCTTT. This gives the protein CASSPRGRDEAFF.

This clonotype showed up just a few times. CDR3 nucleotides: TGTGCCAGCAGCTCACAGGGCTCCCCCTCCTATGGCTACACCTTC. This translates into CASSSQGSPSYGYTF. The rearrangement uses TRBV5-4 and TRBJ1-2, with D possibly matching TRBD1 (6 bases). This CDR3 comprises 15 residues. V was pared by 3 bases and J by 4 bases, with 16 bases between. The V gene's germline CDR1 is SGHNT and CDR2 YYREEE (reference sequence). The variable domain in full, completed from reference TRBV5-4 and TRBJ1-2, reads ETGVTQSPTHLIKTRGQQVTLRCSSQSGHNTVSWYQQALGQGPQFIFQYYREEENGRGNFPPRFSGLQFPNYSSELNVNALELDDSALYLCASSSQGSPSYGYTFGSGTRLTVV.

This clonotype has a count of ten or more. The V call is TRBV4-3, the J call TRBJ2-5, with 10 bases fitting TRBD2. The length of the CDR3 is 17 residues. J gave up 4 bases and V 0 bases, and 8 bases lay outside the gene matches. The germline gives CDR1 LGHNA, CDR2 YSLEER. This chain's CDR3 is CASSQDKGPSGRETQYF. For the CDR3, the DNA is TGCGCCAGCAGCCAAGATAAGGGCCCTAGCGGGAGAGAGACCCAGTACTTC.

Regarding this clonotype: Possible read error: a much larger clone is one base away. In DNA form, the CDR3 reads TGTGCCAGCAGCTCCCCGGGGCGGATGGACGGGCAGTACTTC. Protein product: CASSSPGRMDGQYF. The chain carries TRBV7-9 and TRBJ2-7; tentatively, D is TRBD1 or TRBD2 (5 bases each). CDR1 is SEHNR, CDR2 FQNEAQ, per germline (reference sequence). The CDR3 loop spans 14 amino acids. Trimming shortened V by 4 bases and J by 9 bases, and 19 bases separated the two germline ends.

This clonotype showed up many times. The V and J genes are TRBV30 and TRBJ2-1; a possible D gene is TRBD1 (7 bases). Trimming took 0 bases from V and 14 from J, leaving 17 bases between them. This CDR3 contains 13 residues. Germline loops: CDR1 GTSNPN, CDR2 SVGIG (reference sequence). The CDR3 nucleotides are TGTGCCTGGAGTGTAGGAGGGGGCGAAAAGAAGTTCTTC. This gives the protein CAWSVGGGEKKFF.

This clonotype came up many times. J is TRBJ2-3 and V is TRBV7-8; tentatively, D is TRBD2 (6 bases). Germline CDR1 and CDR2: SGHVS and FQNEAQ. The CDR3 has 18 amino acids. The ends were cut back, 5 bases at V and 0 bases at J, with 21 bases in the middle. This chain's CDR3 is CASSLWDFVGTSTDTQYF. DNA of the CDR3: TGTGCCAGCAGCCTATGGGATTTCGTGGGGACTAGCACAGATACGCAGTATTTT.

This clonotype was observed a handful of times. Possible read error: a much larger clone is one base away. V gene TRBV29-1 combines with J gene TRBJ1-1; 7 nucleotides match TRBD1. The junction had 3 bases not matched to a gene; V was cut back by 5 bases and J by 0 bases. This CDR3 is built from 13 residues. The germline V gene encodes CDR1 SQVTM and CDR2 ANQGSEA. CDR3 loop: CSVKGTVNTEAFF. CDR3 bases: TGCAGCGTTAAAGGGACAGTGAACACTGAAGCTTTCTTT.

V gene TRBV4-1 combines with J gene TRBJ2-1; 8 bases align to TRBD2. V lost 3 bases, J lost 9 bases, and 13 bases stayed unmatched. Germline values: CDR1 MGHRA, CDR2 YSYEKL. The CDR3 consists of 16 residues. The CDR3 nucleotides read TGCGCCAGCAGCCAGTTTCGGGAGGGCCCTCTCAGTGAGCAGTTCTTC. Translated: CASSQFREGPLSEQFF.

The table lists this clonotype with many counts. The CDR3 DNA reads as TGTGCCACCACATCCGGGAGTCGTGTTACCGGGGAGCTGTTTTTT. Its protein is CATTSGSRVTGELFF. This chain uses TRBV6-5 with TRBJ2-2; tentative D call: TRBD2 (6 bases). The germline V gene has CDR1 MNHEY and CDR2 SVGAGI. CDR3 length equals 15 residues. V lost 10 bases and J lost 5, with 20 bases in between.

Only a few counts were recorded for this clonotype. This chain joins TRBV5-8 and TRBJ2-1; TRBD1 aligns across 8 bases. Germline values: CDR1 SGHTS, CDR2 YDEGEE. Trimming removed 4 bases from V and 9 bases from J; junction bases left unmatched: 12. CDR3 length: 15 residues. CDR3 region: CASSETPGQVVEQFF. The CDR3, as DNA: TGTGCCAGCAGCGAAACCCCGGGACAGGTGGTTGAGCAGTTCTTC.